One and the same sample provided the 15 T cell receptor beta chains below, sequenced in a study of cytomegalovirus exposure and HLA in healthy donors. 60 Vbeta and 13 Jbeta primers were used in PCR. Measured with immunoSEQ multiplex PCR; TCRdb has only the in-frame clones, and not every one. Of about 200,000 clones in the sample, around four fifths were seen once. Sequencing was performed on PBMCs. The receptors stem from a male donor in good health and CMV-seronegative.

V usage is TRBV21-1 and J usage is TRBJ1-4. TRBV21-1 constitutes a pseudogene. The CDR3 loop spans 13 amino acids. The CDR3 nucleotides read TGTGCCACCAGGTTGGGGAGGGATGAAAAACTGTTTTTT. Its translation is CATRLGRDEKLFF.

V usage is TRBV6-1 and J usage is TRBJ1-4, with 9 bases identical to TRBD1. The germline V gene has CDR1 MNHNS and CDR2 SASEGT. Unmatched junction bases numbered 10, after V lost 3 bases and J lost 11 bases. The CDR3 sequence is 15 residues long. The CDR3 bases are TGTGCCAGCAGTGAGACCGGGACAGGGTTAGGGAAACTGTTTTTT. Translated, it gives CASSETGTGLGKLFF.

This clone was counted a few times. The gene calls are TRBV27 and TRBJ2-7, with D possibly being TRBD2 (5 bases). Germline CDR1 and CDR2: MNHEY and SMNVEV (reference sequence). The CDR3 contains 16 residues. Trimming cost V 4 bases and J 0 bases, with 16 bases left between them. CDR3 region: CASSSLNEGFSYEQYF. CDR3 DNA: TGTGCCAGCAGTTCCCTCAATGAGGGCTTCTCCTACGAGCAGTACTTC.

The CDR3 sequence is CASSREDGYSNQPQHF. Here the CDR3 DNA reads TGTGCCAGTAGTAGGGAGGACGGTTATAGCAATCAGCCCCAGCATTTT. The rearrangement links TRBV19 to TRBJ1-5; D gene ambiguous. The CDR3 is 16 amino acids. Trimming took off 4 bases at V and 0 bases at J, with 13 bases between the two ends. Germline CDR1 reads LNHDA; CDR2 reads SQIVND (reference sequence). Drawing the rest from reference TRBV19 and TRBJ1-5, the complete variable domain is DGGITQSPKYLFRKEGQNVTLSCEQNLNHDAMYWYRQDPGQGLRLIYYSQIVNDFQKGDIAEGYSVSREKKESFPLTVTSAQKNPTAFYLCASSREDGYSNQPQHFGDGTRLSIL.

V and J are TRBV10-3 and TRBJ2-2; D not resolved. Germline CDR1 ENHRY, CDR2 SYGVKD. The CDR3 loop spans 14 amino acids. V lost 3 bases and J lost 5, with 10 bases in between. The CDR3 bases are TGTGCCATCAGTGACGAGTCCTGGACCGGGGAGCTGTTTTTT. It encodes CAISDESWTGELFF.

The V call is TRBV6-6, the J call TRBJ2-7; 10 positions agree with TRBD2. The ends lost 2 bases at V and 3 bases at J; junction bases unmatched: 4. Germline loops: CDR1 MNHNY, CDR2 SVGAGI (reference sequence). The CDR3 spans 15 residues. The CDR3 coding sequence is TGTGCCAGCAGTTACCCTAGCGGGAGTCGCTACGAGCAGTACTTC. The encoded protein is CASSYPSGSRYEQYF.

This chain links TRBV28 with TRBJ2-3; D might be TRBD1 (5 bases). The CDR3 is made up of 14 amino acids. Trimming shortened V by 6 bases and J by 4 bases, and 14 bases separated the two germline ends. Germline CDR1 is MDHEN and CDR2 is SYDVKM. CDR3 nucleotides: TGTGCCAGCAGCGAAGGCAGGGCCGCAGATACGCAGTATTTT. This translates into CASSEGRAADTQYF.

This clone was recorded a few times. J is TRBJ1-1 and V is TRBV9; D might be TRBD1 (5 bases). The germline V and J ends were trimmed by 3 bases and 2 bases, with 8 bases remaining between them. The germline CDR1 and CDR2 sequences are SGDLS and YYNGEE. The CDR3 runs to 13 residues. CDR3 DNA sequence: TGTGCCAGCAGCGGCGACAGTAACACTGAAGCTTTCTTT. Amino acids: CASSGDSNTEAFF.

This chain connects TRBV6-1 to TRBJ1-5; D is possibly TRBD1 (6 bases). The CDR3 spans 14 residues. With 7 bases removed from V and 2 bases from J, the gap between germline ends came to 12 bases. Germline V gene sequence: CDR1 MNHNS, CDR2 SASEGT. The CDR3, as DNA: TGTGCCAGCACTGCCAGGGGTGGCAATCAGCCCCAGCATTTT. Translating it yields CASTARGGNQPQHF.

This clone was observed a single time. The CDR3 sequence: CASSVGGGEQYF. CDR3 coding DNA: TGTGCCAGCAGCGTAGGGGGAGGCGAGCAGTACTTC. The chain joins TRBV9 to TRBJ2-7; TRBD2 is a possible D gene (6 bases). The CDR3 spans 12 residues. Trimming removed 0 bases at V and 6 bases at J, with 7 bases between. Germline CDR1 and CDR2: SGDLS and YYNGEE.

This clone was seen only a few times. This sample includes further DNA sequences coding for the same CDR3. The rearrangement joins TRBV6-5 to TRBJ2-1, with D possibly being TRBD1 (6 bases). The germline V gene encodes CDR1 MNHEY and CDR2 SVGAGI. There are 15 residues in the CDR3. The V gene lost 2 bases and the J gene lost 0 bases, with 8 bases spanning the gap. The CDR3 spells CASSYGQSSYNEQFF. The DNA of the CDR3 is TGTGCCAGCAGTTACGGACAGAGCTCCTACAATGAGCAGTTCTTC.

This clone has only a few counts. The chain couples TRBV10-2 to TRBJ1-5; 7 nucleotides agree with TRBD1. Trimming cost V 6 bases and J 0 bases; bases outside gene matches: 2. Per the germline V gene, CDR1 is WSHSY and CDR2 is SAAADI. The CDR3 is made up of 14 amino acids. The CDR3, as DNA: TGCGCCAGCAGGGGACAGAATAGCAATCAGCCCCAGCATTTT. This sequence encodes CASRGQNSNQPQHF.

The V gene is TRBV19, the J gene TRBJ2-7; a weak D match, TRBD2 (5 bases). In germline, CDR1 is LNHDA, CDR2 SQIVND (reference sequence). The CDR3 length is 12 residues. The ends were cut back, 6 bases at V and 7 bases at J, with 13 bases in the middle. DNA for the CDR3: TGTGCCAGTAGGATGACTACCGGGGAGCAGTACTTC. Amino acid sequence: CASRMTTGEQYF.

V is TRBV5-1 and J is TRBJ2-7, with 7 bases lining up with TRBD1. Germline V gives CDR1 SGHRS, CDR2 YFSETQ. There are 14 residues in the CDR3. The ends lost 3 bases at V and 8 bases at J; junction bases unmatched: 11. The CDR3 here is CASSSRDSSTKQYF. CDR3 nucleotides: TGCGCCAGCAGCTCACGGGACAGCTCTACGAAGCAGTACTTC.

This rearrangement joins TRBV5-1 to TRBJ1-2, with D possibly being TRBD1 (5 bases). This CDR3 has 15 residues. Germline V lookup: CDR1 SGHRS, CDR2 YFSETQ. V lost 4 bases, J lost 3 bases, and 16 bases lay in between. The CDR3 loop reads CASSAGWGGDYGYTF. DNA of the CDR3: TGCGCCAGCAGCGCCGGATGGGGAGGGGACTATGGCTACACCTTC.